The present T cell receptor (beta chain) was sequenced within a study of blood T cells in healthy people across ages. Broader study findings: TCR beta diversity tracked closely with naive T cell percentage.

Together with a sample-barcoded 5' primer, a J-beta primer mix was included in a second PCR lasting roughly 6 to 12 cycles. TCRdb re-called the 5' RACE reads with MiXCR, one entry per CDR3 protein. This table holds 760,000 or so distinct CDR3 sequences, 20% to 30% found once. This clonotype was found a few times. Its antigen remains unidentified. CDR1 and CDR2 from the germline V gene are MNHEY and SVGAGI. Trimming pared 10 bases from V and 5 bases from J, leaving 20 bases between. The CDR3 has 14 residues. Per-sample yields of isolated PBMCs were at least 6 million. Another study also made use of these data, one on T cells of mothers and their children.

The TCR originated in a boy younger than 18 in good health. Input material: blood. The chain links TRBV6-5 to TRBJ1-2; D gene uncertain. This CDR3 reads CATYRDLPLYGYTF. CDR3 bases: TGTGCCACCTACCGGGATCTTCCCCTTTATGGCTACACCTTC.